These 31 T cell receptor beta chains originate from one sample sequenced in a study of cytomegalovirus exposure and HLA in healthy donors. In the PCR, 60 Vbeta and 13 Jbeta primers were used. Profiled with immunoSEQ multiplex PCR; TCRdb holds only in-frame clones, not every one. Among about 160,000 clones, less than 90% were seen once, and the ten largest hold approximately 6.7%. Sequencing was done on a sample of PBMCs. The receptors stem from a male donor in good health and CMV-seropositive.

This chain joins TRBV6-5 and TRBJ2-7, with 10 bases matching TRBD1. This CDR3 region has 15 residues. V dropped 4 bases and J dropped 5; count of bases not matched to a gene: 8. Germline CDR1 reads MNHEY; CDR2 reads SVGAGI. For the CDR3, the DNA is TGTGCCAGCAGTTGGACGGGACAGGGGAACCACGAGCAGTACTTC. Translation gives CASSWTGQGNHEQYF.

This clone was seen a handful of times. V gene TRBV9 combines with J gene TRBJ2-7; 12 nucleotides align to TRBD2. After removal of 3 bases from V and 5 bases from J, the junction contained 0 bases not matched to a gene. The CDR3 spans 13 residues. CDR1 SGDLS and CDR2 YYNGEE come from the germline V gene. CDR3 bases: TGTGCCAGCAGCGGACTAGCGGGAGACGAGCAGTACTTC. Its translation: CASSGLAGDEQYF.

V and J are TRBV9 and TRBJ1-1; D is undetermined. Germline CDR1 SGDLS, CDR2 YYNGEE. V gave up 3 bases and J gave up 0 bases, with 15 bases separating them. The CDR3 loop spans 16 amino acids. CDR3: CASSDEPRSMNTEAFF. The CDR3 nucleotides are TGTGCCAGCAGCGACGAGCCACGGAGCATGAACACTGAAGCTTTCTTT.

This chain uses TRBV5-4 with TRBJ2-7; D is ambiguous. The germline gives CDR1 SGHNT, CDR2 YYREEE (reference sequence). CDR3 length: 13 amino acids. V lost 0 bases, J lost 2 bases, and 6 bases lay in between. CDR3 nucleotide sequence: TGTGCCAGCAGCTTGGGGCCACCCTACGAGCAGTACTTC. It codes for CASSLGPPYEQYF.

CDR3 sequence: CASSPTGEGTDTQYF. The CDR3 coding sequence is TGTGCCAGCAGCCCTACAGGGGAGGGCACAGATACGCAGTATTTT. The V gene is TRBV28, the J gene TRBJ2-3, with D maybe TRBD1 (7 bases). Trimming stripped 6 bases from V and 1 base from J, with 14 bases between. The CDR3 length is 15 residues. Germline-derived CDR1 and CDR2 are MDHEN and SYDVKM.

The gene calls are TRBV6-1 and TRBJ1-6, with D perhaps TRBD1 (5 bases). Germline V gene sequence: CDR1 MNHNS, CDR2 SASEGT. With 2 bases removed from V and 9 bases from J, the gap between germline ends came to 14 bases. The CDR3 covers 15 residues. CDR3: CASSEQQGRGSPLHF. CDR3 bases: TGTGCCAGCAGTGAACAGCAGGGAAGGGGTTCACCCCTCCACTTT.

A few counts support this clone. The chain is built from TRBV5-5 and TRBJ1-4, with 10 nucleotides matching TRBD1. Germline V gene data show CDR1 as SGHKS and CDR2 as YYEKEE (reference sequence). This CDR3 contains 16 residues. V lost 0 bases to trimming and J lost 10 bases; unmatched junction nucleotides: 9. CDR3 region: CASSLGGQGGIGKLFF. CDR3 nucleotides: TGTGCCAGCAGCTTGGGAGGACAGGGGGGAATTGGAAAACTGTTTTTT.

The rearrangement uses TRBV27 and TRBJ2-7; D perhaps matches TRBD1 (6 bases). Germline-derived CDR1 and CDR2 are MNHEY and SMNVEV (reference sequence). The length of the CDR3 is 15 residues. Deletions cut 3 bases from V and 2 bases from J, with 14 bases between. CDR3 residues: CASSFSGESTYEQYF. As DNA, the CDR3 is TGTGCCAGCAGTTTCTCAGGGGAAAGCACCTACGAGCAGTACTTC.

V gene TRBV9 combines with J gene TRBJ1-4; D gene ambiguous. Between the trimmed V and J ends, which lost 2 bases and 4 bases, there was a span of 18 bases. CDR3 length equals 17 residues. Germline V CDR1 and CDR2: SGDLS, YYNGEE. This chain's CDR3 is CASSVTGSQGGNEKLFF. The CDR3 DNA follows: TGTGCCAGCAGCGTGACCGGGTCCCAAGGCGGTAATGAAAAACTGTTTTTT. Filled out from reference TRBV9 and TRBJ1-4, the complete variable domain reads DSGVTQTPKHLITATGQRVTLRCSPRSGDLSVYWYQQSLDQGLQFLIQYYNGEERAKGNILERFSAQQFPDLHSELNLSSLELGDSALYFCASSVTGSQGGNEKLFFGSGTQLSVL.

The rearrangement joins TRBV5-6 to TRBJ2-2, with 7 bases identical to TRBD1. The V gene's germline CDR1 is SGHDT and CDR2 YYEEEE. The V gene end was trimmed by 0 bases and the J gene end by 7 bases; junction bases not matched to a gene: 6. CDR3 size: 15 residues. The CDR3 region is CASSLVGTEFGELFF. CDR3 in DNA: TGTGCCAGCAGCTTGGTCGGGACAGAGTTCGGGGAGCTGTTTTTT.

The V call is TRBV28, the J call TRBJ2-3; TRBD2 matches 12 bases. The CDR3 loop spans 17 amino acids. The junction had 8 bases not matched to a gene; V was cut back by 5 bases and J by 2 bases. The germline gives CDR1 MDHEN, CDR2 SYDVKM. The CDR3 reads CASSPGLAGPYTDTQYF. The CDR3 DNA reads TGTGCCAGCAGTCCAGGACTAGCGGGACCCTACACAGATACGCAGTATTTT.

This chain connects TRBV19 to TRBJ2-7; 15 bases match TRBD2. From germline, CDR1 is LNHDA and CDR2 SQIVND (reference sequence). The junction had 6 bases not matched to a gene; V was cut back by 7 bases and J by 5 bases. The CDR3 sequence is 15 residues long. The CDR3 DNA sequence: TGTGCCAGTAAATGGACTAGCGGGAGGGCAGACGAGCAGTACTTC. Translating gives CASKWTSGRADEQYF.

This chain joins TRBV18 and TRBJ1-2; maybe TRBD1 (5 bases). V was clipped by 3 bases and J by 2 bases, with 7 bases between them. CDR1 is KGHSH, CDR2 LQKENI, per germline. The CDR3 has 13 residues. The CDR3 sequence is CASSPAGNYGYTF. For the CDR3, the DNA is TGTGCCAGCTCACCGGCAGGGAACTATGGCTACACCTTC.

Concerning this clone: Because the CDR3's place on the DNA is in doubt, the DNA is left out and the CDR3 is given as listed by TCRdb. The chain is built from TRBV6-5 and TRBJ2-5; the DNA was not compared with TRBD2, the D call given in the table. Both ends counted, the CDR3 spans 16 residues. CDR1 is MNHEY and CDR2 is SVGAGI in the germline V gene. CDR3 protein: CASSSSTSGKGETQYF.

This chain joins TRBV5-1 and TRBJ2-3; TRBD1 matches 7 bases. V dropped 5 bases and J dropped 4; count of bases not matched to a gene: 4. The CDR3 totals 13 residues. CDR1 is SGHRS, CDR2 YFSETQ, per germline. CDR3 bases: TGCGCCAGCAGTCGTACAGGGGCAGATACGCAGTATTTT. Amino acids: CASSRTGADTQYF.

This rearrangement joins TRBV5-6 to TRBJ2-3; no clear D. This CDR3 spans 12 amino acids. V was trimmed by 2 bases and J by 7 bases, leaving 8 bases between them. CDR1 and CDR2 (germline): SGHDT, YYEEEE. The CDR3 sequence is CASSFPSHTQYF. CDR3 in DNA: TGTGCCAGCAGCTTCCCGAGTCATACGCAGTATTTT. Combining the CDR3 with reference TRBV5-6 and TRBJ2-3 gives the whole variable domain DAGVTQSPTHLIKTRGQQVTLRCSPKSGHDTVSWYQQALGQGPQFIFQYYEEEERQRGNFPDRFSGHQFPNYSSELNVNALLLGDSALYLCASSFPSHTQYFGPGTRLTVL.

This rearrangement joins TRBV6-1 to TRBJ1-5, with 8 positions matching TRBD1. This CDR3 spans 15 amino acids. Germline lookup yields CDR1 MNHNS and CDR2 SASEGT. Unmatched junction bases numbered 7, after V lost 8 bases and J lost 1 base. The CDR3 loop reads CASLLTGDSNQPQHF. The CDR3 region has the DNA TGTGCCAGCCTACTGACAGGGGACAGCAATCAGCCCCAGCATTTT.

The chain couples TRBV2 to TRBJ2-3; 12 nucleotides agree with TRBD2. Germline loops: CDR1 SNHLY, CDR2 FYNNEI. CDR3 size: 16 residues. The V and J ends lost 4 bases and 5 bases, in that order; junction bases with no gene match: 7. The CDR3 protein is CASSARLAGAGDTQYF. DNA of the CDR3: TGTGCCAGCAGTGCCAGACTAGCGGGAGCCGGAGATACGCAGTATTTT.

The CDR3 DNA reads TGCAGCGTTGCATCAGCCCCAGGGGCCCAGTACTTC. Amino acid sequence: CSVASAPGAQYF. The V and J genes are TRBV29-1 and TRBJ2-5, with D maybe TRBD1 (6 bases). The V and J ends lost 4 bases and 9 bases respectively, with 15 bases between them. CDR1 SQVTM and CDR2 ANQGSEA come from the germline V gene. The CDR3 sequence is 12 residues long.

With regard to this clone: The junction departs from germline at one end; a sequencing error may be responsible. The chain joins TRBV7-9 to TRBJ1-1; the D is unclear. CDR3 size: 11 residues. From germline, CDR1 is SEHNR and CDR2 FQNEAQ (reference sequence). The CDR3 coding sequence is TGTTCCAGCGAGGGAGTCGCTGAAGCTTTCTTT. As protein: CSSEGVAEAFF.

The rearrangement links TRBV9 to TRBJ1-4; no reliable D call. V was trimmed by 3 bases and J by 5 bases, leaving 8 bases between them. The CDR3 has 13 residues. From germline, CDR1 is SGDLS and CDR2 YYNGEE. The CDR3 spells CASSAGSNEKLFF. The CDR3 DNA follows: TGTGCCAGCAGCGCGGGATCAAATGAAAAACTGTTTTTT.

This clone was counted a single time. The junction differs from germline at one of its ends, possibly a read error. This sequence joins TRBV7-9 and TRBJ1-1, with D uncertain. The length of the CDR3 is 14 residues. CDR1 and CDR2 from the germline V gene are SEHNR and FQNEAQ (reference sequence). As DNA, the CDR3 is TGTTCCAGCAGCTCGCCCCGGAGGGACACTGAAGCTTTCTTT. Protein product: CSSSSPRRDTEAFF.

V is TRBV9 and J is TRBJ2-3, with 10 bases aligning to TRBD2. The CDR3 is 17 residues long. The trim removed 0 bases at V and 3 bases at J, leaving 7 bases unmatched. In germline, CDR1 is SGDLS, CDR2 YYNGEE. The CDR3 here is CASSVVGSGRETDTQYF. DNA for the CDR3: TGTGCCAGCAGCGTAGTAGGGAGCGGGAGGGAAACAGATACGCAGTATTTT. Full variable domain (missing parts from reference TRBV9 and TRBJ2-3): DSGVTQTPKHLITATGQRVTLRCSPRSGDLSVYWYQQSLDQGLQFLIQYYNGEERAKGNILERFSAQQFPDLHSELNLSSLELGDSALYFCASSVVGSGRETDTQYFGPGTRLTVL.

The chain joins TRBV5-4 to TRBJ2-7, with TRBD1 identical over 7 bases. This CDR3 region has 17 residues. Trimming took 1 base from V and 3 from J; bases not matched to a gene: 13. CDR1 is SGHNT and CDR2 is YYREEE in the germline V gene (reference sequence). The CDR3 protein is CASSLYGTTGLIYEQYF. In DNA form, the CDR3 reads TGTGCCAGCAGCTTGTACGGGACGACAGGGTTGATCTACGAGCAGTACTTC.

The chain uses TRBV7-6 and TRBJ2-3, with a weak D call TRBD2 (6 bases). Trimming took 0 bases from V and 2 from J, leaving 9 bases between them. This CDR3 has 15 residues. Germline V CDR1 and CDR2: SGHVS, FNYEAQ. The CDR3 DNA reads as TGTGCCAGCAGCTTAGCCGCGGGACCCACAGATACGCAGTATTTT. This codes for CASSLAAGPTDTQYF.

This clone has only one observation. This chain links TRBV6-6 with TRBJ1-2; D is possibly TRBD1 (5 bases). Germline CDR1 MNHNY, CDR2 SVGAGI (reference sequence). V was shortened by 11 bases and J by 0 bases, with 13 bases between the two germline ends. CDR3 length: 13 amino acids. The CDR3 sequence is CAGGGETNYGYTF. As DNA, the CDR3 is TGTGCCGGTGGGGGGGAGACTAACTATGGCTACACCTTC.

The chain couples TRBV27 to TRBJ1-2, with a possible D match to TRBD1 (6 bases). This CDR3 contains 15 residues. V shed 7 bases and J shed 7 bases, with 22 bases lying between them. From germline, CDR1 is MNHEY and CDR2 SMNVEV (reference sequence). For the CDR3, the DNA is TGTGCCAGCACCCCCCTGGACAGATTACAGGGTGGCTACACCTTC. It specifies CASTPLDRLQGGYTF.

This clone was observed a few times. This rearrangement joins TRBV19 to TRBJ2-1, with 13 bases matching TRBD2. This CDR3 comprises 20 residues. J lost 6 bases, V lost 2 bases, and 16 bases had no gene match. Germline V gene sequence: CDR1 LNHDA, CDR2 SQIVND (reference sequence). The CDR3 region is CASSIPLAGTSGKWGNEQFF. The CDR3 DNA reads as TGTGCCAGTAGTATACCCCTCGCCGGGACTAGCGGGAAATGGGGCAATGAGCAGTTCTTC.

This chain's CDR3 is CASLVPGVANEQFF. CDR3 DNA: TGTGCCAGCCTTGTACCGGGAGTGGCCAATGAGCAGTTCTTC. The rearrangement joins TRBV28 to TRBJ2-1; D might be TRBD2 (6 bases). V was trimmed by 8 bases and J by 6 bases, leaving 17 bases between them. CDR3 length: 14 amino acids. Per germline, CDR1 MDHEN and CDR2 SYDVKM.

V is TRBV5-4 and J is TRBJ2-7; 11 bases line up with TRBD2. V lost 3 bases, J lost 6 bases, and 17 bases stayed unmatched. CDR1 is SGHNT, CDR2 YYREEE, per germline (reference sequence). The CDR3 spans 18 residues. CDR3 sequence reads: CASSSNPIAGGLAAEQYF. The CDR3 DNA follows: TGTGCCAGCAGCTCGAACCCAATAGCGGGAGGGCTTGCGGCCGAGCAGTACTTC.

The chain links TRBV6-4 to TRBJ2-7, with 11 positions matching TRBD2. This CDR3 has 15 amino acids. The junction had 5 bases not matched to a gene; V was cut back by 3 bases and J by 4 bases. The germline CDR1 and CDR2 sequences are MRHNA and SNTAGT. The CDR3: CASSESPSGRYEQYF. The DNA for the CDR3 is TGTGCCAGCAGTGAGTCTCCTAGCGGGAGGTACGAGCAGTACTTC.